Given below is one TCR beta chain in context. Its specificity is not known. The sample originates from a study of cytomegalovirus exposure and HLA in healthy donors. Study-wide findings and caveats: A later look showed TCR association rates differing by HLA locus, highest for DRB1 and lowest for HLA-C. Within the data, a cluster of highly shared sequence variants was likely a sequencing artifact.

The PCR ran on 60 Vbeta and 13 Jbeta primers. The repertoire was sequenced with immunoSEQ multiplex PCR; TCRdb's copy has only in-frame clones and lacks some. This sample contains 100,000 to 150,000 clones. The CDR3 has 13 amino acids. Germline CDR1 reads SQVTM; CDR2 reads ANQGSEA. V shed 3 bases, J shed 8 bases, and the junction held 7 bases outside the gene matches. This TCR derives from a man between 35 and 55 years old in good health and CMV-seronegative. This chain links TRBV29-1 with TRBJ2-4; 7 bases are a match to TRBD2. Sequencing was performed on PBMCs. CDR3 sequence (DNA): TGCAGCGTTGATGCGGGAGCATCGGACATTCAGTACTTC. Translating gives CSVDAGASDIQYF.